Presented here are 14 T cell receptor beta chains from one specimen sequenced in a study of blood T cell repertoires in COVID-19. TCRdb keeps only in-frame clones here, not all; method: immunoSEQ multiplex PCR. The sample holds about 260,000 clones, approximately 86% seen once. Specimen: peripheral blood. The origin of the receptors is a man in his forties or fifties with active or convalescent COVID-19.

V and J are TRBV20-1 and TRBJ2-7; the D is unclear. V lost 6 bases and J lost 7, with 13 bases in between. The CDR3 is made up of 11 amino acids. Per germline, CDR1 DFQATT and CDR2 SNEGSKA (reference sequence). Written as DNA, the CDR3 is TGCAGTGCCTCCCTTTGGAGTGAGCAGTACTTC. Protein sequence: CSASLWSEQYF.

The genes are TRBV27 and TRBJ1-5; 7 bases are a match to TRBD1. The V and J ends lost 7 bases and 0 bases, in that order; junction bases with no gene match: 9. The germline V gene has CDR1 MNHEY and CDR2 SMNVEV (reference sequence). This CDR3 contains 16 residues. CDR3 sequence (DNA): TGTGCCAGCAAAATTGGGACAGAGCTTAGCAATCAGCCCCAGCATTTT. Amino acids: CASKIGTELSNQPQHF.

The rearrangement uses TRBV6-6 and TRBJ2-1; perhaps TRBD1 as D (6 bases). CDR3 size: 16 residues. With 6 bases removed from V and 0 bases from J, the gap between germline ends came to 15 bases. CDR1 is MNHNY, CDR2 SVGAGI, per germline (reference sequence). CDR3 bases: TGTGCCAGCAGGGGCACCACAGGGAGCTCCTACAATGAGCAGTTCTTC. Translated: CASRGTTGSSYNEQFF.

This chain links TRBV11-3 with TRBJ2-2; D not certain. In germline, CDR1 is SGHNT, CDR2 YENEEA. This CDR3 spans 13 amino acids. Trimming pared 5 bases from V and 5 bases from J, leaving 9 bases between. CDR3 sequence: CASSVESTGELFF. DNA for the CDR3: TGTGCCAGCAGCGTCGAGAGTACCGGGGAGCTGTTTTTT.

V usage is TRBV5-1 and J usage is TRBJ1-6, with D hard to call. Germline-derived CDR1 and CDR2 are SGHRS and YFSETQ. The CDR3 covers 14 residues. V gave up 3 bases and J gave up 8 bases, with 12 bases separating them. CDR3 in amino acids: CASSYVADDSPLHF. The DNA for the CDR3 is TGCGCCAGCAGCTACGTAGCAGACGATTCACCCCTCCACTTT.

V is TRBV11-2 and J is TRBJ2-2; 8 positions agree with TRBD1. V dropped 5 bases and J dropped 8; count of bases not matched to a gene: 7. CDR1 is SGHAT, CDR2 FQNNGV, per germline. There are 14 residues in the CDR3. The CDR3 here is CASSSQGALGELFF. CDR3 in DNA: TGTGCCAGCAGCAGTCAGGGGGCCTTGGGGGAGCTGTTTTTT.

This rearrangement joins TRBV30 to TRBJ2-2; 7 nucleotides match TRBD2. CDR3 length equals 13 residues. The germline CDR1 and CDR2 sequences are GTSNPN and SVGIG (reference sequence). V dropped 7 bases and J dropped 3; count of bases not matched to a gene: 5. Here the CDR3 reads CASTSADTGELFF. The CDR3, as DNA: TGTGCCTCCACTAGCGCGGACACCGGGGAGCTGTTTTTT.

This clone was detected once. CDR3 loop: CSVDRGVRGEAFF. In nucleotides, the CDR3 is TGCAGCGTTGACAGGGGTGTTAGGGGTGAAGCTTTCTTT. The rearrangement links TRBV29-1 to TRBJ1-1, with D perhaps matching TRBD1 (6 bases). Trimming cost V 3 bases and J 7 bases, with 15 bases left between them. CDR3 length equals 13 residues. Germline loops: CDR1 SQVTM, CDR2 ANQGSEA.

The chain joins TRBV2 to TRBJ1-3, with TRBD1 as a possible D gene (5 bases). The ends were cut back, 6 bases at V and 4 bases at J, with 16 bases in the middle. The CDR3 length is 15 residues. Germline CDR1 is SNHLY and CDR2 is FYNNEI. The CDR3 sequence: CASRADSHIGNTIYF. The CDR3 DNA is TGTGCCAGCAGAGCAGACAGCCATATCGGAAACACCATATATTTT.

The gene calls are TRBV12-5 and TRBJ2-2; D gene unclear. The CDR3 covers 15 residues. The germline gives CDR1 LGHNT, CDR2 FRNRAP. V was pared by 6 bases and J by 0 bases, with 11 bases between. DNA for the CDR3: TGTGCTAGTGGAACGCGGTGGGCGAACACCGGGGAGCTGTTTTTT. Amino acid sequence: CASGTRWANTGELFF.

The chain links TRBV30 to TRBJ1-5, with TRBD1 matching 7 bases. With 4 bases clipped from V and 11 bases from J, the junction kept 17 bases outside the gene matches. CDR3 size: 15 residues. Germline V gene lookup returns CDR1 GTSNPN and CDR2 SVGIG (reference sequence). CDR3 residues: CAWTVAGTADIAQHF. In nucleotides, the CDR3 is TGTGCCTGGACGGTTGCGGGGACAGCCGACATAGCCCAGCATTTT.

This chain joins TRBV9 and TRBJ2-1, with 9 bases fitting TRBD2. J gave up 9 bases and V 4 bases, and 11 bases lay outside the gene matches. CDR3 length: 15 residues. The germline V gene has CDR1 SGDLS and CDR2 YYNGEE. As DNA, the CDR3 is TGTGCCAGCAGCCCTGAGGGCGGGGGGGCCTTTGAGCAGTTCTTC. This codes for CASSPEGGGAFEQFF.

The chain couples TRBV30 to TRBJ2-5, with a tentative D call TRBD2 (6 bases). V lost 5 bases and J lost 4, with 17 bases in between. Germline V lookup: CDR1 GTSNPN, CDR2 SVGIG (reference sequence). The length of the CDR3 is 14 residues. CDR3 in amino acids: CAWGRGAGRETQYF. In nucleotides, the CDR3 is TGTGCCTGGGGTAGGGGTGCGGGAAGAGAGACCCAGTACTTC.

This clone was observed a handful of times. This chain uses TRBV9 with TRBJ2-6, with 7 bases fitting TRBD2. CDR1 is SGDLS and CDR2 is YYNGEE in the germline V gene. This CDR3 is 18 amino acids long. The trim removed 4 bases at V and 0 bases at J, leaving 10 bases unmatched. CDR3 residues: CASSPRGSGGSGANVLTF. The CDR3 nucleotides are TGTGCCAGCAGCCCCCGGGGGTCGGGGGGCTCTGGGGCCAACGTCCTGACTTTC.